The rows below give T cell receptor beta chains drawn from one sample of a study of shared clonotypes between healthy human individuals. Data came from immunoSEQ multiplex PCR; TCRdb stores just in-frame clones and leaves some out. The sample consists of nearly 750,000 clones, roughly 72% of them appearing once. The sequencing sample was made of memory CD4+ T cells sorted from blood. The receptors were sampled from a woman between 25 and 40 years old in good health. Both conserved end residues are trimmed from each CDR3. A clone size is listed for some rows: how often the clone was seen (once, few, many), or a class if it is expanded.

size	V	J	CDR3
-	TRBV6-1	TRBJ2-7	ASLSERYEQY
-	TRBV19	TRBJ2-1	ASSRGLAGDNEQF
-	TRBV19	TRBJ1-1	ASSIYGQDSSEAF
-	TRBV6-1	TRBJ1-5	ASSEMPTGGGQPQH
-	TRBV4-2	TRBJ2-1	ASSYNRGLNNEQF
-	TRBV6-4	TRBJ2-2	ASSAELAAGELF
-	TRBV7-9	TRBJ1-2	ASSLEGADWIYGYT
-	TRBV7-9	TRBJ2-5	ASSRPLAFGETQY
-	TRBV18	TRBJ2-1	ASSPQGNEQF
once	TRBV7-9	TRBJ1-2	ASSLTGDRVYGYT
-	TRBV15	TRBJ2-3	ATSTDPGERGSIDTQY
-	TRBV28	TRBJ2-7	ASSPTPGGNSYEQY
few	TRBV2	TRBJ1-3	ASSDRGYSGNTIY
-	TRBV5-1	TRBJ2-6	ASSLDGGFAGANVLT
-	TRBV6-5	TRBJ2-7	ASSSDIPTYEQY
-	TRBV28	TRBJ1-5	ASSLNRDYQPQH
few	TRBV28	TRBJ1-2	ASTKQGSGYGYT
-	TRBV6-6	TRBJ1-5	ASSNGGWGQPQH
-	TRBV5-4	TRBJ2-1	ASSPGTGGNEQF
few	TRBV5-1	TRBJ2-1	ASSLGTKAGGGDEQF
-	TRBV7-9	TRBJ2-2	ASSLAGPNTGELF
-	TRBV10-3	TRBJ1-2	AISEMGGRHYGYT
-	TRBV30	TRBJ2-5	AWRRASGGQETQY
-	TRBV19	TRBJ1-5	ASKVAVYSNQPQH
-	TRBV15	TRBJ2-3	ATSRGGAGEDTQY
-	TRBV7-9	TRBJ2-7	ASSLVSHEQY
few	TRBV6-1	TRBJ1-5	ASSEEQGWHQPQH
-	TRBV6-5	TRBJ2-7	ASSATGLREQY
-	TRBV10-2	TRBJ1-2	ASFGISLTDNYGYT
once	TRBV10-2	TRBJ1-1	ASSEQGNTEAF
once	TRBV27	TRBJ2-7	ASSFRAESRQY
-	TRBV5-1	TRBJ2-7	ASSLGPAGISYEQY
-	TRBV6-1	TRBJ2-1	ASSEWGAGLDNEQF
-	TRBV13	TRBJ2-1	ASSPGQGVANEQF
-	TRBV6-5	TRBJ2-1	ASSTPRGKYNEQF
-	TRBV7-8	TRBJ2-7	ASGTGGVSYEQY
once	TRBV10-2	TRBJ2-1	ASNGPGTSGNNEQF
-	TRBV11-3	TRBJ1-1	ASSLGRNTEAF
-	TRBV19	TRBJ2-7	ASSIKREGPYEQY
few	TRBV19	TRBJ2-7	ASSADISYEQY
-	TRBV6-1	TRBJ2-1	ASAPLYNEQF
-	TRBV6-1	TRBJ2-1	ASRGQGGSYNEQF
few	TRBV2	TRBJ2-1	ASSVRRSQYNEQF
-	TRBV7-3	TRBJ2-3	ASSIRAGGRALGDTQY
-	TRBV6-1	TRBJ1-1	ASRPNDRVNTEAF
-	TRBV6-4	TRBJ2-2	ASSGQHTGELF
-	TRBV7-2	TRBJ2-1	ASSLRTSGINEQF
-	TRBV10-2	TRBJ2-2	ASRDYNTGELF
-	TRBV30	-	AWSFNAAGYAYEQY
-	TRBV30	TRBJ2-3	AWNGGRGTDTQY
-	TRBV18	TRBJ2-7	ASSPWEDAQGQQY
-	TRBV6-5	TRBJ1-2	ASIQGGNYGYT
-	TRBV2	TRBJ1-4	ASSETLREVNEKLF